This passage covers 19 T cell receptor beta chains from one sample sequenced in a study of blood T cell repertoires in COVID-19. Data came from immunoSEQ multiplex PCR; TCRdb stores just in-frame clones and leaves some out. This table has about 330,000 clones, 86% appearing once. The sequencing sample was made of peripheral blood. These receptors were collected from a woman aged 45-65 years with acute or convalescent COVID-19.

The rearrangement links TRBV30 to TRBJ1-1; TRBD1 might be the D (5 bases). This CDR3 comprises 17 residues. The V gene lost 0 bases and the J gene lost 4 bases, with 21 bases spanning the gap. The V gene's germline CDR1 is GTSNPN and CDR2 SVGIG (reference sequence). Here the CDR3 reads CAWSVPGGVKRSTEAFF. CDR3 DNA sequence: TGTGCCTGGAGTGTACCCGGGGGTGTAAAACGGAGCACTGAAGCTTTCTTT.

This CDR3 reads CASSQDNRRGEKLFF. The CDR3 region has the DNA TGTGCCAGCAGCCAAGATAACAGGAGGGGCGAAAAACTGTTTTTT. The J gene is TRBJ1-4, the V gene TRBV3-1 (or the pseudogene TRBV3-2); TRBD1 is a possible D gene (5 bases). The CDR3 spans 15 residues. Germline lookup yields CDR1 LGHDT and CDR2 YNNKEL (reference sequence). V shed 0 bases and J shed 8 bases, with 13 bases lying between them.

The genes are TRBV28 and TRBJ2-1; 10 nucleotides match TRBD1. CDR3 length equals 14 residues. Germline values: CDR1 MDHEN, CDR2 SYDVKM. The ends lost 6 bases at V and 9 bases at J; junction bases unmatched: 8. The CDR3, as DNA: TGTGCCAGCAGCCAAGGGGGACAGGGGATTGAGCAGTTCTTC. Its protein product is CASSQGGQGIEQFF.

This clone was seen only once. Other DNA sequences in the same sample also yield this CDR3. The chain uses TRBV7-3 and TRBJ2-5, with D perhaps matching TRBD2 (7 bases). This CDR3 region has 15 residues. Trimming removed 2 bases at V and 5 bases at J, with 15 bases between. Per the germline V gene, CDR1 is SGHTA and CDR2 is FQGTGA. The CDR3 sequence: CASSLGAGAGETQYF. CDR3 nucleotide sequence: TGTGCCAGCAGCTTAGGTGCGGGGGCCGGGGAGACCCAGTACTTC.

V and J are TRBV28 and TRBJ1-3; the D is unclear. The CDR3 spans 15 residues. Germline loops: CDR1 MDHEN, CDR2 SYDVKM. With 5 bases removed from V and 2 bases from J, the gap between germline ends came to 13 bases. For the CDR3, the DNA is TGTGCCAGCAGTCAGGTATGGGCAGCTGGAAACACCATATATTTT. It is translated as CASSQVWAAGNTIYF.

Note on this clone: Other DNA sequences in the same sample also yield this CDR3. The rearrangement links TRBV5-1 to TRBJ1-2; TRBD1 agrees at 7 bases. Germline assignment: CDR1 SGHRS and CDR2 YFSETQ. CDR3 length: 14 residues. V lost 0 bases and J lost 4; bases outside the gene matches: 3. CDR3 amino acids: CASSLGDRSYGYTF. The DNA of the CDR3 is TGCGCCAGCAGCTTGGGGGACAGAAGCTATGGCTACACCTTC.

This rearrangement joins TRBV10-3 to TRBJ2-5; 15 bases are shared with TRBD2. CDR1 is ENHRY and CDR2 is SYGVKD in the germline V gene. The V segment lost 3 bases and the J segment 3 bases; nucleotides outside the gene matches: 2. The CDR3 covers 16 residues. DNA for the CDR3: TGTGCCATCAGTGATGGACTAGCGGGAGGGGAAGAGACCCAGTACTTC. Its translation is CAISDGLAGGEETQYF.

This clone was seen a few times. The chain uses TRBV4-1 and TRBJ2-7; a possible D gene is TRBD2 (6 bases). Per germline, CDR1 MGHRA and CDR2 YSYEKL. This CDR3 spans 15 amino acids. Deletions cut 1 base from V and 0 bases from J, with 10 bases between. The DNA for the CDR3 is TGCGCCAGCAGCCAAGGACGGGGGAACTCCTACGAGCAGTACTTC. It encodes CASSQGRGNSYEQYF.

Only one count was recorded for this clone. This sequence joins TRBV2 and TRBJ2-7, with 11 positions matching TRBD1. Germline lookup yields CDR1 SNHLY and CDR2 FYNNEI. J gave up 3 bases and V 6 bases, and 4 bases lay outside the gene matches. This CDR3 is 14 amino acids long. CDR3 residues: CASSPGQGDYEQYF. The CDR3 DNA reads TGTGCCAGCAGCCCGGGACAGGGGGACTACGAGCAGTACTTC.

Worth noting for this clone: The junction does not match germline at one end; this may be a read error. The V gene is TRBV4-1, the J gene TRBJ1-4; D unclear. Germline lookup yields CDR1 MGHRA and CDR2 YSYEKL. This CDR3 region has 14 residues. As DNA, the CDR3 is TGCGCCAGCGGCCACGGGATTGCTAATGAAAAACTGTTTTTT. It encodes CASGHGIANEKLFF.

The chain employs TRBV7-9 and TRBJ2-1, with 8 nucleotides matching TRBD2. CDR3 size: 13 residues. Germline V gives CDR1 SEHNR, CDR2 FQNEAQ (reference sequence). The V and J ends lost 5 bases and 6 bases, in that order; junction bases with no gene match: 3. CDR3 sequence (DNA): TGTGCCAGCAGCAAAGGACTAGCCAATGAGCAGTTCTTC. Protein: CASSKGLANEQFF.

This chain joins TRBV11-1 and TRBJ1-5; 7 bases agree with TRBD1. The germline gives CDR1 SGHAT, CDR2 FQDESV (reference sequence). V shed 4 bases and J 6 bases; nucleotides not matched to a gene: 6. This CDR3 is built from 14 residues. The CDR3 sequence: CASSSTGSGQPQHF. CDR3 nucleotide sequence: TGTGCCAGCAGCTCGACAGGGTCGGGTCAGCCCCAGCATTTT.

A single count supports this clone. The chain joins TRBV7-2 to TRBJ2-7; 12 bases agree with TRBD2. J gave up 6 bases and V 3 bases, and 12 bases lay outside the gene matches. Germline assignment: CDR1 SGHTA and CDR2 FQGNSA. The CDR3 consists of 17 residues. CDR3: CASSFGAGLAGKREQYF. CDR3 nucleotides: TGTGCCAGCAGCTTCGGGGCCGGACTAGCGGGAAAGCGCGAGCAGTACTTC.

V is TRBV28 and J is TRBJ1-5; TRBD1 matches at 7 bases. Trimming took 7 bases from V and 5 from J; bases not matched to a gene: 8. The CDR3 totals 14 residues. The germline CDR1 and CDR2 sequences are MDHEN and SYDVKM. The CDR3 DNA follows: TGTGCCAGCACCCCGGGACAGAGTTATCAGCCCCAGCATTTT. It specifies CASTPGQSYQPQHF.

The chain uses TRBV24-1 and TRBJ2-7; possibly TRBD2 for D (6 bases). The germline V gene has CDR1 KGHDR and CDR2 SFDVKD. The CDR3 has 15 residues. V was pared by 4 bases and J by 1 base, with 13 bases between. The CDR3 nucleotides are TGTGCCACCAGTGAGGCGCGGGGCGGATCCTACGAGCAGTACTTC. This codes for CATSEARGGSYEQYF.

The CDR3 DNA sequence: TGCAGTGCTAGTCCCCTAGACAGATTCTATGGCTACACCTTC. Translation: CSASPLDRFYGYTF. This rearrangement joins TRBV20-1 to TRBJ1-2, with D perhaps matching TRBD1 (5 bases). Per the germline V gene, CDR1 is DFQATT and CDR2 is SNEGSKA (reference sequence). Between the trimmed V and J ends, which lost 3 bases and 4 bases, there was a span of 15 bases. The CDR3 length is 14 residues.

J is TRBJ2-2 and V is TRBV7-8; D perhaps matches TRBD2 (6 bases). The germline CDR1 and CDR2 sequences are SGHVS and FQNEAQ. The CDR3 runs 14 residues. The V end lost 8 bases, the J end lost 4 bases, and 14 bases lay between the germline ends. The CDR3 DNA follows: TGTGCCAGCTCCCAAAGGGGAGGCACCGGGGAGCTGTTTTTT. Residues: CASSQRGGTGELFF.

The chain is built from TRBV5-4 and TRBJ1-1, with 7 bases identical to TRBD1. After removal of 3 bases from V and 5 bases from J, the junction contained 7 bases not matched to a gene. This CDR3 spans 14 amino acids. Germline V gives CDR1 SGHNT, CDR2 YYREEE (reference sequence). CDR3 coding DNA: TGTGCCAGCAGCTCTTACAGGGGATGGACTGAAGCTTTCTTT. Its translation is CASSSYRGWTEAFF.

The chain is built from TRBV3-1 (or the pseudogene TRBV3-2) and TRBJ2-5, with 10 positions matching TRBD1. CDR1 and CDR2 (germline): LGHDT, YNNKEL (reference sequence). CDR3 length equals 14 residues. After removal of 4 bases from V and 5 bases from J, the junction contained 4 bases not matched to a gene. CDR3 loop: CASSRTGGEETQYF. CDR3 coding DNA: TGTGCCAGCAGCCGGACAGGGGGTGAGGAGACCCAGTACTTC.